This is a list of T cell receptor beta chains from one sample in a study of technical replicates of blood from several donors. Generated by immunoSEQ multiplex PCR, the TCRdb table keeps only in-frame clones and is missing some. Here the sample spans about 83,000 clones, approximately 96% being singletons. Sequenced input: T cells isolated from PBMCs. All receptors derive from a human donor in good health. Each CDR3 is given with its conserved first and last residue. The D gene is left open where the match is weak. Not every row has a clone size; where given, it reads once, few, many or a size class.

CDR3 protein: CASGFPPGSTGELFF
CDR3 DNA: TGTGCTAGTGGTTTCCCCCCAGGGTCCACCGGGGAGCTGTTTTTT
clone size: -
J gene: TRBJ2-2
D gene: -
V gene: TRBV12-5

CDR3 protein: CASSLPQGFPLF
CDR3 DNA: TGTGCCAGCAGTTTACCCCAGGGTTTCCCCCTTTTC
clone size: -
J gene: TRBJ2-7
D gene: -
V gene: TRBV28

CDR3 protein: CVRSLSRQGGNEQFF
CDR3 DNA: TGTGTCAGAAGCTTATCTAGGCAGGGGGGCAATGAGCAGTTCTTC
clone size: -
J gene: TRBJ2-1
D gene: -
V gene: TRBV7-5

CDR3 protein: CASSLSWGPGNTIYF
CDR3 DNA: TGTGCCAGCAGTTTATCTTGGGGCCCGGGAAACACCATATATTTT
clone size: -
J gene: TRBJ1-3
D gene: -
V gene: TRBV28

CDR3 protein: CASSLSTQETQYF
CDR3 DNA: TGTGCCAGCAGCTTATCAACACAAGAGACCCAGTACTTC
clone size: -
J gene: TRBJ2-5
D gene: -
V gene: TRBV7-3

CDR3 protein: CASNPVGQGRQPQHF
CDR3 DNA: TGTGCCAGCAATCCGGTCGGGCAGGGCCGTCAGCCCCAGCATTTT
clone size: -
J gene: TRBJ1-5
D gene: -
V gene: TRBV28

CDR3 protein: CARGKRTDLSNQPQHF
CDR3 DNA: TGTGCCAGGGGGAAACGGACAGATCTTAGCAATCAGCCCCAGCATTTT
clone size: -
J gene: TRBJ1-5
D gene: -
V gene: TRBV6-4

CDR3 protein: CASRQPGQPTREAFF
CDR3 DNA: TGTGCCAGCAGACAGCCGGGACAGCCTACGCGGGAAGCTTTCTTT
clone size: -
J gene: TRBJ1-1
D gene: TRBD1
V gene: TRBV7-9

CDR3 protein: CASGPAGFPHEQYF
CDR3 DNA: TGTGCCAGCGGCCCTGCGGGTTTTCCCCACGAGCAGTACTTC
clone size: -
J gene: TRBJ2-7
D gene: -
V gene: TRBV28

CDR3 protein: CASSQGVEGAEAFF
CDR3 DNA: TGCGCCAGCAGCCAAGGGGTTGAGGGCGCTGAAGCTTTCTTT
clone size: -
J gene: TRBJ1-1
D gene: -
V gene: TRBV4-1

CDR3 protein: CASSVGTVNYEQYF
CDR3 DNA: TGTGCCAGCAGCGTGGGGACAGTAAACTACGAGCAGTACTTC
clone size: -
J gene: TRBJ2-7
D gene: TRBD1
V gene: TRBV9

CDR3 protein: CASSVLAGGPTGAFF
CDR3 DNA: TGTGCCAGCAGCGTCTTGGCGGGGGGGCCCACTGGAGCTTTCTTT
clone size: -
J gene: TRBJ1-1
D gene: -
V gene: TRBV9

CDR3 protein: CASSSTGFTNTGELFF
CDR3 DNA: TGCGCCAGCAGCTCGACAGGGTTCACGAACACCGGGGAGCTGTTTTTT
clone size: many
J gene: TRBJ2-2
D gene: TRBD1
V gene: TRBV5-1

CDR3 protein: CASIYSLQVNTEAFF
CDR3 DNA: TGTGCCAGCATTTACTCCCTTCAGGTGAACACTGAAGCTTTCTTT
clone size: -
J gene: TRBJ1-1
D gene: -
V gene: TRBV6-6

CDR3 protein: CSIGVLRETEAFF
CDR3 DNA: TGCAGCATTGGGGTGTTGAGGGAAACTGAAGCTTTCTTT
clone size: -
J gene: TRBJ1-1
D gene: -
V gene: TRBV29-1

CDR3 protein: CASSDERESDSNYGYTF
CDR3 DNA: TGTGCCAGCAGTGATGAGAGGGAGTCAGATTCTAACTATGGCTACACCTTC
clone size: -
J gene: TRBJ1-2
D gene: -
V gene: TRBV25-1

CDR3 protein: CASSSSRAGTEAFF
CDR3 DNA: TGCGCCAGCAGCTCTAGCAGGGCGGGGACTGAAGCTTTCTTT
clone size: -
J gene: TRBJ1-1
D gene: -
V gene: TRBV5-1

CDR3 protein: CASSYPGQGIHEQFF
CDR3 DNA: TGCGCCAGCAGCTACCCGGGACAGGGAATACATGAGCAGTTCTTC
clone size: -
J gene: TRBJ2-1
D gene: TRBD1
V gene: TRBV5-1

CDR3 protein: CASSFSPGREQFF
CDR3 DNA: TGTGCCAGCAGTTTCTCCCCGGGGAGGGAGCAGTTCTTC
clone size: -
J gene: TRBJ2-1
D gene: -
V gene: TRBV27

CDR3 protein: CASSQDRASEKLFF
CDR3 DNA: TGTGCCAGCAGTCAAGACAGGGCAAGCGAAAAACTGTTTTTT
clone size: -
J gene: TRBJ1-4
D gene: TRBD1
V gene: TRBV5-4

CDR3 protein: CASSSDYLNEQFF
CDR3 DNA: TGTGCCAGCAGTAGCGACTACCTCAATGAGCAGTTCTTC
clone size: -
J gene: TRBJ2-1
D gene: -
V gene: TRBV28

CDR3 protein: CASSFGTEGTDTQYF
CDR3 DNA: TGTGCCAGCAGCTTTGGGACGGAGGGGACAGATACGCAGTATTTT
clone size: -
J gene: TRBJ2-3
D gene: -
V gene: TRBV5-6

CDR3 protein: CASSQGGGSSEQYF
CDR3 DNA: TGTGCCAGCAGCCAGGGCGGGGGTTCGAGCGAGCAGTACTTC
clone size: once
J gene: TRBJ2-7
D gene: TRBD2
V gene: TRBV6-5

CDR3 protein: CATRASLNTGELFF
CDR3 DNA: TGTGCCACCCGGGCTAGCCTGAACACCGGGGAGCTGTTTTTT
clone size: -
J gene: TRBJ2-2
D gene: -
V gene: TRBV15

CDR3 protein: CASSLPYYLQGTSNQPQHF
CDR3 DNA: TGTGCCAGCAGCTTACCGTATTATTTGCAGGGCACCAGCAATCAGCCCCAGCATTTT
clone size: -
J gene: TRBJ1-5
D gene: -
V gene: TRBV7-9

CDR3 protein: CASSYNYEQYF
CDR3 DNA: TGTGCCAGCAGTTATAACTACGAGCAGTACTTC
clone size: -
J gene: TRBJ2-7
D gene: -
V gene: TRBV2

CDR3 protein: CASSAPGQGAAYGYTF
CDR3 DNA: TGTGCCAGCAGCGCGCCGGGACAGGGGGCGGCGTATGGCTACACCTTC
clone size: -
J gene: TRBJ1-2
D gene: -
V gene: TRBV21-1

CDR3 protein: CASSQGQNSPLHF
CDR3 DNA: TGTGCCAGCTCACAGGGACAGAATTCACCCCTCCACTTT
clone size: -
J gene: TRBJ1-6
D gene: TRBD1
V gene: TRBV18

CDR3 protein: CASSYGTGVQETQYF
CDR3 DNA: TGTGCCAGCAGTTACGGGACAGGAGTTCAAGAGACCCAGTACTTC
clone size: -
J gene: TRBJ2-5
D gene: TRBD1
V gene: TRBV6-5

CDR3 protein: CAWSEGGTDTQYF
CDR3 DNA: TGTGCCTGGAGCGAGGGGGGCACAGATACGCAGTATTTT
clone size: -
J gene: TRBJ2-3
D gene: -
V gene: TRBV30

CDR3 protein: CASSVDPKPYEQYF
CDR3 DNA: TGTGCCAGCAGCGTAGACCCTAAACCCTACGAGCAGTACTTC
clone size: -
J gene: TRBJ2-7
D gene: -
V gene: TRBV9

CDR3 protein: CASSLAAGDTQYF
CDR3 DNA: TGTGCCAGCAGCTTGGCAGCGGGAGATACGCAGTATTTT
clone size: -
J gene: TRBJ2-3
D gene: -
V gene: TRBV11-3

CDR3 protein: CASSMGEDLYYEQYF
CDR3 DNA: TGTGCCAGTAGTATGGGTGAGGACTTATACTACGAGCAGTACTTC
clone size: -
J gene: TRBJ2-7
D gene: -
V gene: TRBV19

CDR3 protein: CASSLAGETQYF
CDR3 DNA: TGCGCCAGCAGCTTGGCCGGGGAGACCCAGTACTTC
clone size: -
J gene: TRBJ2-5
D gene: -
V gene: TRBV5-1

CDR3 protein: CASSDEAPDEQYF
CDR3 DNA: TGCGCCAGCAGTGACGAGGCACCCGACGAGCAGTACTTC
clone size: -
J gene: TRBJ2-7
D gene: -
V gene: TRBV10-2

CDR3 protein: CASSNPGTQYF
CDR3 DNA: TGTGCCAGCAGCAATCCGGGTACGCAGTATTTT
clone size: once
J gene: TRBJ2-3
D gene: -
V gene: TRBV7-2

CDR3 protein: CASSVGQVNTEAFF
CDR3 DNA: TGTGCCAGCAGCGTAGGTCAGGTGAACACTGAAGCTTTCTTT
clone size: -
J gene: TRBJ1-1
D gene: -
V gene: TRBV9

CDR3 protein: CAWSQMTDEQYF
CDR3 DNA: TGTGCCTGGAGCCAAATGACAGACGAGCAGTACTTC
clone size: few
J gene: TRBJ2-7
D gene: -
V gene: TRBV30

CDR3 protein: CASSARQVRANYGYTF
CDR3 DNA: TGTGCCAGCAGCGCCAGACAGGTCCGGGCTAACTATGGCTACACCTTC
clone size: -
J gene: TRBJ1-2
D gene: -
V gene: TRBV21-1

CDR3 protein: CASRVTGNGGNTIYF
CDR3 DNA: TGTGCCAGCAGGGTTACAGGGAATGGTGGAAACACCATATATTTT
clone size: -
J gene: TRBJ1-3
D gene: -
V gene: TRBV28